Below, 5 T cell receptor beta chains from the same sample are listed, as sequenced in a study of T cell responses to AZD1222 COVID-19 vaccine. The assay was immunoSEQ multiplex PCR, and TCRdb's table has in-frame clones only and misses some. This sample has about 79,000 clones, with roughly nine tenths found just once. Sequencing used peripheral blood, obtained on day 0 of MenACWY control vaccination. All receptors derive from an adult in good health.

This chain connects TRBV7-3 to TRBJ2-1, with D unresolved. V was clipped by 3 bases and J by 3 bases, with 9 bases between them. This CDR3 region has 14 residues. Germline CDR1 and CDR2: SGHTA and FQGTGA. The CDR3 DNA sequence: TGTGCCAGCAGCTTCGGTCCGGTCTACAATGAGCAGTTCTTC. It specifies CASSFGPVYNEQFF.

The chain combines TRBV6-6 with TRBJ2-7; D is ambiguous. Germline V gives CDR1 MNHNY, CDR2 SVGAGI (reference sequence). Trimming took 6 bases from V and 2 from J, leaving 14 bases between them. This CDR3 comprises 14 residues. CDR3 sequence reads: CASSPPGYPYEQYF. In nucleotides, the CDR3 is TGTGCCAGCAGCCCCCCCGGCTACCCCTACGAGCAGTACTTC.

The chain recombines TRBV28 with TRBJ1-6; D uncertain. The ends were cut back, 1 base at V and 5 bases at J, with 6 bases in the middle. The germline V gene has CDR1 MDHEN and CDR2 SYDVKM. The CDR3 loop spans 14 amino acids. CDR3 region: CASSLSQHNSPLHF. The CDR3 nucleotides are TGTGCCAGCAGTTTATCACAGCATAATTCACCCCTCCACTTT.

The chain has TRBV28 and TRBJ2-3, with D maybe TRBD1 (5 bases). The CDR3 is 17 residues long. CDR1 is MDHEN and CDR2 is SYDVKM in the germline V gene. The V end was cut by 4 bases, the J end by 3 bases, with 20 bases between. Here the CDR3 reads CASSSHRKSLGTDTQYF. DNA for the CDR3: TGTGCCAGCAGTTCCCACAGGAAGTCTTTGGGGACAGATACGCAGTATTTT.

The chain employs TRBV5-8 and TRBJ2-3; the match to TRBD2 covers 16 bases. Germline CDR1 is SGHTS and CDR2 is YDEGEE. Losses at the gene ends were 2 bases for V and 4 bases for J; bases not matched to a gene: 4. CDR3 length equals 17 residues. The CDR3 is CASSFGTSGGAADTQYF. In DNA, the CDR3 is TGTGCCAGCAGCTTCGGGACTAGCGGGGGGGCCGCAGATACGCAGTATTTT.